The 30 T cell receptor beta chains in this list originate from one sample, sequenced in a study of T cell changes during pregnancy in multiple sclerosis. Only in-frame clones appear in the TCRdb table, and some are missing; sequencing was by immunoSEQ multiplex PCR. The sample lists approximately 41,000 clones; 85% to 95% were seen once. Sequenced here: CD4+ T cells from peripheral blood mononuclear cells, sampled in the second trimester of pregnancy. These receptors were taken from a female donor with multiple sclerosis, enrolled in a pregnancy study.

The chain employs TRBV28 and TRBJ2-6; tentative D call: TRBD2 (6 bases). Trimming took 3 bases from V and 0 from J, leaving 15 bases between them. The germline gives CDR1 MDHEN, CDR2 SYDVKM. This CDR3 spans 18 amino acids. The CDR3 DNA reads as TGTGCCAGCAGTTTTTCGGGACTCCTACTCTCTGGGGCCAACGTCCTGACTTTC. It specifies CASSFSGLLLSGANVLTF.

The chain combines TRBV6-6 with TRBJ2-7; possible D gene TRBD2, 5 bases. V lost 2 bases and J 4 bases, leaving 18 bases between the germline ends. Germline V gene sequence: CDR1 MNHNY, CDR2 SVGAGI (reference sequence). The CDR3 is 16 amino acids. In DNA, the CDR3 is TGTGCCAGCAGTTACGAGGGATCTCCTTCTCTTTACGAGCAGTACTTC. Translating it yields CASSYEGSPSLYEQYF.

This clone appeared once. The chain has TRBV15 and TRBJ2-1; 12 bases line up with TRBD2. There are 15 residues in the CDR3. V shed 2 bases, J shed 6 bases, and the junction held 2 bases outside the gene matches. Germline CDR1 is LNHNV and CDR2 is YYDKDF (reference sequence). The CDR3 protein is CATSRLAGGSNEQFF. The CDR3 DNA reads as TGTGCCACCAGCAGACTAGCGGGAGGGAGCAATGAGCAGTTCTTC.

The chain couples TRBV4-2 to TRBJ2-2, with 8 bases identical to TRBD1. Germline V gene sequence: CDR1 LGHNA, CDR2 YNFKEQ. The CDR3 has 17 residues. V gave up 4 bases and J gave up 1 base; unmatched junction bases: 8. The CDR3 DNA reads TGTGCCAGCAGCCGCCTGGGGGACAGGAGGAACACCGGGGAGCTGTTTTTT. Protein product: CASSRLGDRRNTGELFF.

V usage is TRBV27 and J usage is TRBJ2-3; D may be TRBD1 (5 bases). The CDR3 spans 15 residues. Germline V gene data show CDR1 as MNHEY and CDR2 as SMNVEV (reference sequence). V lost 7 bases and J 1 base, leaving 15 bases between the germline ends. The CDR3 sequence: CASTLGVRGTDTQYF. The CDR3 coding sequence is TGTGCCAGCACCCTAGGGGTCAGGGGCACAGATACGCAGTATTTT.

The rearrangement uses TRBV5-1 and TRBJ1-2, with 10 bases matching TRBD1. J gave up 5 bases and V 4 bases, and 2 bases lay outside the gene matches. CDR3 length equals 13 residues. The V gene's germline CDR1 is SGHRS and CDR2 YFSETQ. In nucleotides, the CDR3 is TGCGCCAGCAGCGTGGGACAGGGGTATGGCTACACCTTC. It is translated as CASSVGQGYGYTF.

For this clone: Other DNA variants within this sample encode the same CDR3. The chain links TRBV5-1 to TRBJ1-1; D gene ambiguous. Germline V CDR1 and CDR2: SGHRS, YFSETQ. The CDR3 has 19 residues. The V end lost 3 bases, the J end lost 3 bases, and 27 bases lay between the germline ends. CDR3 sequence (DNA): TGCGCCAGCAGCTCTCACGCCGGAATGGGTACGAAAGGAGACACTGAAGCTTTCTTT. Translated: CASSSHAGMGTKGDTEAFF.

The V and J genes are TRBV4-2 and TRBJ2-2; possibly TRBD2 for D (5 bases). V lost 4 bases and J lost 0, with 18 bases in between. Germline loops: CDR1 LGHNA, CDR2 YNFKEQ. The CDR3 has 18 amino acids. Written as DNA, the CDR3 is TGTGCCAGCAGCCGTTACAGCGGCCAGCTAACGAACACCGGGGAGCTGTTTTTT. Encoded protein: CASSRYSGQLTNTGELFF.

V is TRBV30 and J is TRBJ2-7; 9 bases are shared with TRBD1. The CDR3 is 13 residues long. V was pared by 5 bases and J by 1 base, with 3 bases of the junction left unmatched. Germline assignment: CDR1 GTSNPN and CDR2 SVGIG (reference sequence). The CDR3 DNA reads as TGTGCCTGGGGACAGGGGTCTTCCTACGAGCAGTACTTC. Amino acids: CAWGQGSSYEQYF.

The chain uses TRBV4-3 and TRBJ2-7, with 8 bases identical to TRBD2. Germline V gene data show CDR1 as LGHNA and CDR2 as YSLEER. Trimming at V came to 0 bases and at J to 3 bases, leaving 7 bases not matched to a gene. There are 16 residues in the CDR3. Here the CDR3 reads CASSQDLTGGHYEQYF. CDR3 coding DNA: TGCGCCAGCAGCCAAGATCTGACGGGGGGGCACTACGAGCAGTACTTC.

The chain links TRBV5-4 to TRBJ1-2; 7 nucleotides agree with TRBD1. V lost 2 bases to trimming and J lost 6 bases; unmatched junction nucleotides: 10. Germline CDR1 is SGHNT and CDR2 is YYREEE (reference sequence). The CDR3 is 15 amino acids. The CDR3: CASSFPTGEPHGYTF. In nucleotides, the CDR3 is TGTGCCAGCAGCTTCCCCACAGGGGAACCTCATGGCTACACCTTC.

In DNA form, the CDR3 reads TGTGCCAGCAGCCTTTGGGACAGGCACATGAACACTGAAGCTTTCTTT. Protein product: CASSLWDRHMNTEAFF. The chain is built from TRBV11-1 and TRBJ1-1; 8 bases are a match to TRBD1. The CDR3 is made up of 16 amino acids. V lost 5 bases, J lost 0 bases, and 8 bases stayed unmatched. Germline lookup yields CDR1 SGHAT and CDR2 FQDESV (reference sequence).

The rearrangement joins TRBV2 to TRBJ1-5, with TRBD1 matching over 7 bases. CDR1 and CDR2 (germline): SNHLY, FYNNEI. CDR3 length: 13 residues. Trimming removed 8 bases from V and 4 bases from J; junction bases left unmatched: 5. The CDR3 protein is CASGRQGNQPQHF. In DNA, the CDR3 is TGTGCCAGCGGTAGACAGGGAAATCAGCCCCAGCATTTT.

The chain is built from TRBV2 and TRBJ1-2; 7 bases match TRBD1. After removal of 6 bases from V and 8 bases from J, the junction contained 12 bases not matched to a gene. There are 14 residues in the CDR3. Per germline, CDR1 SNHLY and CDR2 FYNNEI. The CDR3 is CASSPRWTGDGYTF. The CDR3 DNA follows: TGTGCCAGCAGCCCACGTTGGACAGGAGACGGCTACACCTTC.

The J gene is TRBJ2-1, the V gene TRBV5-8; 7 bases are shared with TRBD2. The CDR3 has 16 residues. From germline, CDR1 is SGHTS and CDR2 YDEGEE. The V gene end was trimmed by 1 base and the J gene end by 5 bases; junction bases not matched to a gene: 9. The CDR3 sequence is CASSLWRASGHNEQFF. Written as DNA, the CDR3 is TGTGCCAGCAGCTTGTGGAGGGCTAGCGGCCACAATGAGCAGTTCTTC.

The CDR3 spells CASSQGRDRADTGELFF. The CDR3 DNA reads as TGCGCCAGCAGCCAAGGCCGGGACAGGGCGGACACCGGGGAGCTGTTTTTT. V usage is TRBV4-1 and J usage is TRBJ2-2; 9 bases align to TRBD1. V lost 1 base to trimming and J lost 3 bases; unmatched junction nucleotides: 6. Germline values: CDR1 MGHRA, CDR2 YSYEKL. CDR3 length: 17 amino acids.

The V and J genes are TRBV5-6 and TRBJ2-7; no reliable D call. This CDR3 comprises 13 residues. In germline, CDR1 is SGHDT, CDR2 YYEEEE. V lost 3 bases, J lost 2 bases, and 9 bases lay in between. CDR3 DNA: TGTGCCAGCAGCTACTACACTGCCTACGAGCAGTACTTC. Amino acid sequence: CASSYYTAYEQYF.

This chain joins TRBV6-6 and TRBJ1-4; D perhaps matches TRBD1 (6 bases). With 5 bases removed from V and 3 bases from J, the gap between germline ends came to 10 bases. CDR1 and CDR2 (germline): MNHNY, SVGAGI (reference sequence). The CDR3 covers 14 residues. CDR3 loop: CASSVQGSNEKLFF. CDR3 bases: TGTGCCAGCAGTGTACAGGGTTCTAATGAAAAACTGTTTTTT.

The chain recombines TRBV4-1 with TRBJ1-2; no reliable D call. The germline V gene has CDR1 MGHRA and CDR2 YSYEKL. This CDR3 is 15 amino acids long. V was pared by 4 bases and J by 8 bases, with 20 bases between. The CDR3: CASSPSGVPQLGYTF. The CDR3 DNA is TGCGCCAGCAGCCCCTCCGGGGTTCCCCAATTGGGCTACACCTTC.

This clone was observed a few times. The chain has TRBV20-1 and TRBJ2-3; unclear D gene. The V gene's germline CDR1 is DFQATT and CDR2 SNEGSKA (reference sequence). There are 11 residues in the CDR3. Trimming left V 4 bases short and J 1 base short, with 3 bases between. CDR3: CSATRTDTQYF. CDR3 sequence (DNA): TGCAGTGCTACTCGCACAGATACGCAGTATTTT.

The chain couples TRBV5-1 to TRBJ1-1; 10 nucleotides agree with TRBD1. The V and J ends lost 4 bases and 4 bases, in that order; junction bases with no gene match: 4. Germline CDR1 SGHRS, CDR2 YFSETQ. CDR3 length equals 14 residues. The CDR3 nucleotides read TGCGCCAGCAGCCAAGGACAGGGGGTCACTGAAGCTTTCTTT. Translated, it gives CASSQGQGVTEAFF.

V and J are TRBV2 and TRBJ1-2; no definite D call. CDR1 is SNHLY, CDR2 FYNNEI, per germline. The V and J ends lost 4 bases and 1 base respectively, with 10 bases between them. This CDR3 spans 14 amino acids. The chain's CDR3 is CASSGRNGNYGYTF. The CDR3, as DNA: TGTGCCAGCAGTGGCCGTAACGGTAACTATGGCTACACCTTC.

The V call is TRBV5-1, the J call TRBJ2-1; D perhaps matches TRBD1 (7 bases). This CDR3 has 14 amino acids. Per germline, CDR1 SGHRS and CDR2 YFSETQ. Trimming took off 0 bases at V and 6 bases at J, with 10 bases between the two ends. CDR3 bases: TGCGCCAGCAGCTTGGGACAGGGAGGCAATGAGCAGTTCTTC. Protein product: CASSLGQGGNEQFF.

V and J are TRBV25-1 and TRBJ2-2; 7 bases agree with TRBD1. The germline gives CDR1 MGHDK, CDR2 SYGVNS. This CDR3 is built from 15 residues. The J segment lost 5 bases and the V segment lost 4 bases, leaving 7 bases of the junction unmatched. Here the CDR3 reads CASSVTGVRTGELFF. Here the CDR3 DNA reads TGTGCCAGCAGTGTTACAGGGGTTCGGACCGGGGAGCTGTTTTTT. Full variable domain (rest looked up from reference TRBV25-1 and TRBJ2-2): EADIYQTPRYLVIGTGKKITLECSQTMGHDKMYWYQQDPGMELHLIHYSYGVNSTEKGDLSSESTVSRIRTEHFPLTLESARPSHTSQYLCASSVTGVRTGELFFGEGSRLTVL.

V gene TRBV6-1 combines with J gene TRBJ2-3; TRBD2 is a possible D gene (6 bases). Germline assignment: CDR1 MNHNS and CDR2 SASEGT. V was clipped by 3 bases and J by 5 bases, with 6 bases between them. The CDR3 loop spans 12 amino acids. This CDR3 reads CASSETRDTQYF. The CDR3 DNA is TGTGCCAGCAGTGAGACTAGAGATACGCAGTATTTT.

The J gene is TRBJ1-3, the V gene TRBV7-8; D unclear. Germline V lookup: CDR1 SGHVS, CDR2 FQNEAQ. This CDR3 comprises 16 residues. V was clipped by 8 bases and J by 0 bases, with 17 bases between them. CDR3 sequence (DNA): TGTGCCAGCCAGCCTCGTGGGCTAAGCTCTGGAAACACCATATATTTT. Residues: CASQPRGLSSGNTIYF.

The chain couples TRBV28 to TRBJ2-3, with 13 bases identical to TRBD2. Germline assignment: CDR1 MDHEN and CDR2 SYDVKM. The ends lost 6 bases at V and 2 bases at J; junction bases unmatched: 5. The CDR3 is 16 residues long. The CDR3 sequence is CASRSGLAGPTDTQYF. The CDR3 nucleotides are TGTGCCAGCAGATCGGGACTAGCGGGACCCACAGATACGCAGTATTTT.

The gene calls are TRBV21-1 and TRBJ2-5; TRBD1 reflects the table's D call only, with no check against the DNA. TRBV21-1 counts as a pseudogene. This CDR3 region has 15 residues. For the CDR3, the DNA is TGTTTGCTCGGACACCACAGACAAGCAAAAGAGACCCAGTACTTC. Translation: CLLGHHRQAKETQYF.

V usage is TRBV18 and J usage is TRBJ2-7; 8 bases agree with TRBD1. Germline V gene lookup returns CDR1 KGHSH and CDR2 LQKENI. This CDR3 region has 16 residues. The junction had 8 bases not matched to a gene; V was cut back by 4 bases and J by 0 bases. CDR3 sequence (DNA): TGTGCCAGCTCACTCGGGACAGGTTTGAGCTCCTACGAGCAGTACTTC. Translation: CASSLGTGLSSYEQYF. The whole variable domain, remainder taken from reference TRBV18 and TRBJ2-7, is NAGVMQNPRHLVRRRGQEARLRCSPMKGHSHVYWYRQLPEEGLKFMVYLQKENIIDESGMPKERFSAEFPKEGPSILRIQQVVRGDSAAYFCASSLGTGLSSYEQYFGPGTRLTVT.

This chain connects TRBV29-1 to TRBJ1-1, with D maybe TRBD1 (5 bases). V was cut by 7 bases and J by 1 base, with 10 bases left in between. Germline V gene lookup returns CDR1 SQVTM and CDR2 ANQGSEA. The CDR3 loop spans 12 amino acids. CDR3 DNA: TGCAGCGCTTACGACAGGAACACTGAAGCTTTCTTT. Translated: CSAYDRNTEAFF. Filled out from reference TRBV29-1 and TRBJ1-1, the complete variable domain reads SAVISQKPSRDICQRGTSLTIQCQVDSQVTMMFWYRQQPGQSLTLIATANQGSEATYESGFVIDKFPISRPNLTFSTLTVSNMSPEDSSIYLCSAYDRNTEAFFGQGTRLTVV.